This TCR beta chain emerged from a study of blood T cell repertoires in COVID-19. Study-wide context: The United States, Italy and Spain provided the acute and convalescent COVID-19 samples. PBMCs, B-cell-depleted T cells, or T cells provided the cDNA or gDNA that made up the material.

In the original processing: Reference gene primer amplification gave estimated nucleated cell counts. Sequencing used immunoSEQ multiplex PCR; TCRdb keeps in-frame clones, though not all of them. V, J and clone size are those of that table, while D and trimming were read from the DNA. The sample yields tens of thousands of clones, around 84% seen once. With V trimmed by 0 bases and J by 5 bases, 9 bases remained unmatched. CDR3 length: 17 amino acids. CDR1 and CDR2 (germline): KGHSH, LQKENI. The chain recombines TRBV18 with TRBJ2-1; 8 bases are shared with TRBD2. The clonotype originates from a man older than 75 with acute or convalescent COVID-19. The sequenced material came from peripheral blood. The CDR3 DNA reads as TGTGCCAGCTCACCACCGCCCCCAGCGGGAGTGAACAATGAGCAGTTCTTC. Translated, it gives CASSPPPPAGVNNEQFF.